This T cell receptor (beta chain) was sequenced in a study of blood T cell repertoires in COVID-19 (dated by TCRdb to the early 2020s). Describing the broader study: Collaborator samples came from the United States, Italy and Spain and covered acute and convalescent phases of COVID-19. The material from the prospective study consisted of cDNA or gDNA derived from T cells, B-cell-depleted T cells, or PBMCs. Subjects who had been exposed to COVID-19, were actively infected with it, or had recovered from it provided the deeply sampled blood TCRbeta repertoires that made up the dataset. A freely available public database, intended as a resource for researchers studying the immune response to SARS-CoV-2, is where the repertoires were released. The samples were drawn from two sources: the first 160 participants of the ongoing ImmuneRACE study, and fewer than 1,500 subjects contributed by 6 global collaborators. Sample metadata almost always included a de-identified subject ID, COVID-19 status, age in years and sex. Where HLA class I and class II types were available, the types were taken from metadata supplied by the sample provider, not from assay-based typing. Results and caveats for the whole study, not just this receptor: The quantity of clinical and demographic metadata differed by source and by participant and was supplied without curation.

Collaborating institutions collected whole blood in K2EDTA tubes following their own protocols. Collaborator samples were shipped for TCRbeta analysis as frozen whole blood, isolated PBMCs, or DNA extracted from either sample type. Of note for this clone: No cognate antigen has been identified for it. Base qualities are not provided; no much larger clone lies one nucleotide away.

TCRbeta CDR3 regions were amplified from genomic DNA using the immunoSEQ Assay, a bias-controlled multiplex PCR. For the original study's pipeline: Within the assay, amplification of reference gene primers was used to estimate how many nucleated cells each sample contained. Sequence reads were collapsed and filtered to measure the absolute abundance of every unique TCRbeta CDR3 rearrangement. For each sample, productive Simpson clonality was calculated as the square root of Simpson's diversity index across productive rearrangements. Imported from immuneACCESS, the table was reduced by TCRdb to in-frame sequences with V and J called. These copies leave out some clones; in studies compared against another copy, an unresolved V gene accounts for under half, and the cause of the remainder is not known. V, J and clone size are taken as reported in that table, and D and trimming were inferred from the DNA itself. The sample data list fewer than 300,000 clones, and roughly 84% of these were observed just once. The ten largest clones take up about 3% of the sample.

Input material: peripheral blood. This TCR came from a woman aged 18 to 35 with acute or convalescent COVID-19.

CDR3 protein: CASSRPGNYGYTF. Read as DNA, the sequence is TGCGCCAGCAGCCGTCCCGGGAACTATGGCTACACCTTC. This chain is built from TRBV5-1 and TRBJ1-2; the D gene remains uncertain. Deletion took 4 bases off V and 2 bases off J, with a span of 9 bases between the germline ends. The CDR3 runs 13 amino acids, cysteine and phenylalanine included. Only the CDR3 DNA is retained, 39 bases long and in frame from the first base. CDR1 SGHRS and CDR2 YFSETQ are derived from the germline V gene.